This T cell receptor beta chain was identified in a study of T cell responses to AZD1222 COVID-19 vaccine (dated by TCRdb to 2020 to 2022). About the study as a whole: AZD1222 recipients whose second dose came at about 4 weeks and those whose second dose came at about 12 weeks were combined into one group, since spike-specific TCR depth and breadth did not differ between the two schedules. TCR sequencing was performed for roughly 250 trial participants, of whom about 200 were given two doses of AZD1222 and some 25 were given two doses of MenACWY control vaccine. Trial participants were enrolled by age into 18-55, 56-69 and 70-plus year subgroups, with around 140, 26 and 57 TCR-sequenced participants respectively.

The meaning of the sample's time point label: baseline before first vaccination. Vaccinee samples came from UK trials COV001 and COV002, including a single-blind randomized controlled phase 2/3 trial of AZD1222 (ChAdOx1 nCoV-19) in healthy adults. Trial participant PBMC samples were collected at day 0 and day 28 after the second dose for TCRbeta chain sequencing. The CDR3 regions of human TCRbeta chains were analyzed by immunosequencing. The authors processed their data as follows. Repertoire TCRs were matched against a reference library of SARS-CoV-2-specific TCRs generated with the MIRA antigen-specificity platform. Breadth was defined as the fraction of unique TCRs that were SARS-CoV-2-associated, and depth was defined as the fraction of total T cells that were SARS-CoV-2-associated. Using the MIRA data, every spike-specific TCR was mapped to the spike region that the TCR reacted to and assigned to either a CD4 or a CD8 class. Log10-transformed breadth and depth values were compared by one-way ANOVA with Sidak's multiple comparisons tests. The source is immuneACCESS, and TCRdb retained only in-frame sequences with V and J called. Part of the clones is not carried over; for the studies checked, unresolved V genes explain less than half of this, and the remainder is unexplained. That table supplies the V and J calls and clone size; D and trimming were determined from the DNA. Across this sample there are 90,000 to 95,000 clones, with around nine tenths seen only once. Together, the top ten hold over 15% of the sample.

Deletion took 5 bases off V and 11 bases off J, with a span of 28 bases between the germline ends. Sequences WNHNN (CDR1) and SYGVQD (CDR2) are obtained from the germline V gene (reference sequence). The CDR3 starts with the cysteine, ends with the phenylalanine, and has 18 residues. Only CDR3 DNA remains: 54 bases, in frame from the first base. In regard to this clone: Its antigen is still unknown. No base quality values were provided; no much bigger clone lies one nucleotide off.

Overall study results and their limits: Participants were mostly white British, with more females than males. The authors suggested clonal diversity may have been underestimated. Reportedly, almost half of the unique spike-specific TCRs recognized epitopes lying outside the regions that are mutated in the B.1.351 and B.1.1.7 variants. The 56-69-year group was small, and its depth increase did not reach significance, likely because of low power. Conclusions about previously exposed vaccinees were limited because only six or seven AZD1222 recipients were SARS-CoV-2 seropositive at baseline. CD4 TCRs associated with the vaccine covered the entire spike protein, and the dominant responses were in regions 160-218 and 743-854. Because no samples from the day 14 peak response were available, repertoires could be characterized only after the peak T cell response. After two AZD1222 doses, both the breadth and the depth of spike-specific TCRs were significantly higher than at day 0 and than in MenACWY recipients.

Recombination connected TRBV10-1 to TRBJ2-6, with no D gene named confidently. Sequenced here: peripheral blood, sampled on day 0 of AZD1222 vaccination. This TCR was sampled from an adult in good health. The bases read TGCGCCAGCAGTTGGGCTCAAAGATCGCACAAAGTCGGGCACGTCCTGACTTTC. This encodes CASSWAQRSHKVGHVLTF.